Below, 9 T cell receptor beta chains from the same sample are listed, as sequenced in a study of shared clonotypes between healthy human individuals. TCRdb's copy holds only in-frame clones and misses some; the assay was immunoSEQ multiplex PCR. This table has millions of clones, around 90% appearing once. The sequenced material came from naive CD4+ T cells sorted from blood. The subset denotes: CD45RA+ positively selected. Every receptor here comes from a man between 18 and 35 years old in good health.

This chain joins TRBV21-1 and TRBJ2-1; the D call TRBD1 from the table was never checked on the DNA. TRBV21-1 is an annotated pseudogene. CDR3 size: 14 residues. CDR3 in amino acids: CASSTTGPTTEQFF. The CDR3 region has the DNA TGTGCCAGCAGCACTACAGGACCGACGACCGAGCAGTTCTTC.

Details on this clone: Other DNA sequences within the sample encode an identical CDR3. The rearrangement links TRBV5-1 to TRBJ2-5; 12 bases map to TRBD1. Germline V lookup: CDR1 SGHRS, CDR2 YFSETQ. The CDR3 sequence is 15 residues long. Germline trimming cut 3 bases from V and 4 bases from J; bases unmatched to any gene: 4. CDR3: CASSSGQGARETQYF. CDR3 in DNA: TGCGCCAGCAGCTCGGGACAGGGGGCTAGAGAGACCCAGTACTTC.

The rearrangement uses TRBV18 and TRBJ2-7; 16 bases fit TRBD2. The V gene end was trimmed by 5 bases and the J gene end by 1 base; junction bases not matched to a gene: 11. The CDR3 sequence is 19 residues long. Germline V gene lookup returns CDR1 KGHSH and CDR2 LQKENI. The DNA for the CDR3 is TGTGCCAGCTCAGATTCCGGGACTAGCGGGAGGGCCAGGTCCTACGAGCAGTACTTC. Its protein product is CASSDSGTSGRARSYEQYF. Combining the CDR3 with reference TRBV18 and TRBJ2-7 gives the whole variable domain NAGVMQNPRHLVRRRGQEARLRCSPMKGHSHVYWYRQLPEEGLKFMVYLQKENIIDESGMPKERFSAEFPKEGPSILRIQQVVRGDSAAYFCASSDSGTSGRARSYEQYFGPGTRLTVT.

The CDR3 sequence is CSVLLPLGVEQFF. The CDR3 bases are TGCAGCGTTCTCCTTCCCTTGGGAGTTGAGCAGTTCTTC. The chain couples TRBV29-1 to TRBJ2-1; D might be TRBD2 (5 bases). The CDR3 is 13 amino acids. Germline lookup yields CDR1 SQVTM and CDR2 ANQGSEA. Trimming removed 5 bases from V and 9 bases from J, with 17 bases in between.

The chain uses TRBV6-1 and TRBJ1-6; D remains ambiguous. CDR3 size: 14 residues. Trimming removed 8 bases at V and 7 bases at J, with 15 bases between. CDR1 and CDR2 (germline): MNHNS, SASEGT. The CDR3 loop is CASPAPGVNSPLHF. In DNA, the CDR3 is TGTGCCAGCCCGGCCCCAGGAGTCAATTCACCCCTCCACTTT.

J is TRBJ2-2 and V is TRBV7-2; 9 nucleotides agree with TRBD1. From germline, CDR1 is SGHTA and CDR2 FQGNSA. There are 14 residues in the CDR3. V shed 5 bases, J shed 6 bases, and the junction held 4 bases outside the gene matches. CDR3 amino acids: CASSKDRGAGELFF. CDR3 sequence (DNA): TGTGCCAGCAGCAAGGACAGGGGAGCCGGGGAGCTGTTTTTT. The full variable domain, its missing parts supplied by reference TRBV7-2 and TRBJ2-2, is GAGVSQSPSNKVTEKGKDVELRCDPISGHTALYWYRQSLGQGLEFLIYFQGNSAPDKSGLPSDRFSAERTGGSVSTLTIQRTQQEDSAVYLCASSKDRGAGELFFGEGSRLTVL.

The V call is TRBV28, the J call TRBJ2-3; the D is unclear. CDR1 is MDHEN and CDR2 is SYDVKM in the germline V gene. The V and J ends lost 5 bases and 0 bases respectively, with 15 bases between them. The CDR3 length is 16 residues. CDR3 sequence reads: CASSPRLLSSTDTQYF. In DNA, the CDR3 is TGTGCCAGCAGTCCACGCTTACTATCTAGCACAGATACGCAGTATTTT.

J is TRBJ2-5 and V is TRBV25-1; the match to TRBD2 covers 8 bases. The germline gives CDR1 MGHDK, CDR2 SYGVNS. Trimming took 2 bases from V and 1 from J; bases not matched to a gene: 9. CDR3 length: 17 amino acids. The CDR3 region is CASSEGGASGSQETQYF. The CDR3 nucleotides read TGTGCCAGCAGTGAAGGAGGGGCTAGCGGGTCCCAAGAGACCCAGTACTTC.

The CDR3 reads CASTNGRSYNEQFF. In DNA form, the CDR3 reads TGTGCCAGTACCAACGGGAGGTCCTACAATGAGCAGTTCTTC. The chain employs TRBV19 and TRBJ2-1, with 7 nucleotides matching TRBD2. CDR3 size: 14 residues. V gave up 7 bases and J gave up 1 base; unmatched junction bases: 4. CDR1 and CDR2 from the germline V gene are LNHDA and SQIVND (reference sequence).